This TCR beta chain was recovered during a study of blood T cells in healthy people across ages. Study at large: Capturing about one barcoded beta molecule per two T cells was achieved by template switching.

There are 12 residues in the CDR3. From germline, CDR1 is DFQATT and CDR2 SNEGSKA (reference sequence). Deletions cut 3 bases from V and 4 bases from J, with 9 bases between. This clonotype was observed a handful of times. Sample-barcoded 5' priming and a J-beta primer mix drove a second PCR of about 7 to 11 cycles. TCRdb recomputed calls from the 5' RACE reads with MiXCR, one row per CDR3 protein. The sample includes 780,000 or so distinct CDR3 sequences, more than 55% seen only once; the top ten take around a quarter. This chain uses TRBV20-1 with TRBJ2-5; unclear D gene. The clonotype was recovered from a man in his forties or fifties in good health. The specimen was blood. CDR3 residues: CSASEARETQYF. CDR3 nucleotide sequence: TGCAGTGCTAGCGAAGCGAGAGAGACCCAGTACTTC.